This entry concerns a single T cell receptor beta chain. Germline V gene data show CDR1 as SGHRS and CDR2 as YFSETQ. CDR3 length equals 15 residues. The trim removed 2 bases at V and 3 bases at J, leaving 5 bases unmatched. Measured with immunoSEQ multiplex PCR; TCRdb has only the in-frame clones, and not every one. The table shows some 150,000 clones, with about nine tenths occurring only once. The data were taken from a study of blood T cell repertoires in COVID-19. The rearrangement uses TRBV5-1 and TRBJ2-5; 9 positions match TRBD2. The sample consisted of PBMCs or T cells enriched from blood (not recorded which). The sequence was obtained from a man in his forties or fifties who had recovered from COVID-19. CDR3 sequence: CASSFSGSSEETQYF. The CDR3 nucleotides read TGCGCCAGCAGCTTTAGCGGGAGCTCGGAAGAGACCCAGTACTTC.